This T cell receptor (beta chain) comes out of a study of OX40 agonist ivuxolimab in advanced cancers. Overall study: The eligibility criteria allowed prior anti-PD-1, anti-PD-L1 or anti-CTLA-4 therapy, and roughly 39% had some.

Sequencing used immunoSEQ multiplex PCR; TCRdb keeps in-frame clones, though not all of them. Among fewer than 80,000 clones listed, over 60% were seen once. Material: CD4+ or CD8+ T cells sorted from blood, obtained in a trial of the OX40 agonist ivuxolimab. This receptor was taken from an adult with an advanced solid tumor such as melanoma, head and neck, liver or kidney cancer.

The CDR3 here is CASRIAASNYGYTF. CDR3 nucleotide sequence: TGCGCCAGCAGAATTGCTGCCTCTAACTATGGCTACACCTTC. This chain joins TRBV5-1 and TRBJ1-2; D call uncertain. Germline V lookup: CDR1 SGHRS, CDR2 YFSETQ. Trimming pared 5 bases from V and 0 bases from J, leaving 11 bases between. This CDR3 has 14 amino acids.